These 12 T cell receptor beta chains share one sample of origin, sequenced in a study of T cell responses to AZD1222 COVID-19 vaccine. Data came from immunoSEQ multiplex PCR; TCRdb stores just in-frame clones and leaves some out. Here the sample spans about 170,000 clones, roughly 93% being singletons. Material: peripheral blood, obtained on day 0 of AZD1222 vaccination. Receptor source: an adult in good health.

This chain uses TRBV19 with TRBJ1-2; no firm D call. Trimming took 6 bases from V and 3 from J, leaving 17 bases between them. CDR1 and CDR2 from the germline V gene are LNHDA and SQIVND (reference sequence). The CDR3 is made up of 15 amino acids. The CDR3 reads CASSTLIGQHYGYTF. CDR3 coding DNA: TGTGCCAGTAGCACTCTCATCGGGCAGCACTATGGCTACACCTTC.

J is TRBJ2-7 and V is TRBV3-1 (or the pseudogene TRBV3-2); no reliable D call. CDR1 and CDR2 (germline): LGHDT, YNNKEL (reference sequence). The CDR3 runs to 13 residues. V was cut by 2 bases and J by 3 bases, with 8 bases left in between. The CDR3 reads CASSQRPFYEQYF. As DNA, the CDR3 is TGTGCCAGCAGCCAACGCCCGTTCTACGAGCAGTACTTC.

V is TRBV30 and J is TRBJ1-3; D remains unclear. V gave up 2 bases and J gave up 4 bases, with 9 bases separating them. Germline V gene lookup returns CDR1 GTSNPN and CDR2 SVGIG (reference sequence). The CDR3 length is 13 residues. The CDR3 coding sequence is TGTGCCTGGAGTACCCTGGGGGGAAACACCATATATTTT. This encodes CAWSTLGGNTIYF.

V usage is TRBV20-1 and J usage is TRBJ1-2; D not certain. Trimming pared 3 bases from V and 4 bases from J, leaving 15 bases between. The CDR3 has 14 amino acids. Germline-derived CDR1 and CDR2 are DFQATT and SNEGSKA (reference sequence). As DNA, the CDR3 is TGCAGTGCTAGTATTCTCCAGGCGGTCTATGGCTACACCTTC. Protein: CSASILQAVYGYTF.

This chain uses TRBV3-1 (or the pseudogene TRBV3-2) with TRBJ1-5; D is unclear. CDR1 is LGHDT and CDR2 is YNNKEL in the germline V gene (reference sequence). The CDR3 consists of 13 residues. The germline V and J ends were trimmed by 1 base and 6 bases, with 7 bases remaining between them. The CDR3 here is CASSQVPSQPQHF. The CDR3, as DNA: TGTGCCAGCAGCCAAGTACCTTCTCAGCCCCAGCATTTT.

The CDR3 DNA sequence: TGTGCCAGCAGTTACGCGGCAGGGGGGTCCTACGAGCAGTACTTC. Amino acids: CASSYAAGGSYEQYF. V gene TRBV6-5 combines with J gene TRBJ2-7, with D perhaps TRBD1 (7 bases). With 2 bases removed from V and 1 base from J, the gap between germline ends came to 12 bases. This CDR3 comprises 15 residues. In germline, CDR1 is MNHEY, CDR2 SVGAGI.

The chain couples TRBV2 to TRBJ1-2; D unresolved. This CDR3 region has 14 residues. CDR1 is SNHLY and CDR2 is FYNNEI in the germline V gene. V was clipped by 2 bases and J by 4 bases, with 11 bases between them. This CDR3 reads CASSEFMGSYGYTF. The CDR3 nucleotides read TGTGCCAGCAGTGAATTTATGGGCAGCTATGGCTACACCTTC.

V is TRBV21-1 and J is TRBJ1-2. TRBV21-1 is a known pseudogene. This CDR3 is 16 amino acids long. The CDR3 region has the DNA TGTGCCAGCAGCAATCGCGGGGCAGCCGACAGCTATGGCTACACCTTC. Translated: CASSNRGAADSYGYTF.

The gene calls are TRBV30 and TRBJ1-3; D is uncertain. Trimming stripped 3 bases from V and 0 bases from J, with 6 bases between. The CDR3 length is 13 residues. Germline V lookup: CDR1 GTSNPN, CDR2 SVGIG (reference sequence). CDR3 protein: CAWREGSGNTIYF. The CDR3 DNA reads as TGTGCCTGGAGGGAGGGCTCTGGAAACACCATATATTTT.

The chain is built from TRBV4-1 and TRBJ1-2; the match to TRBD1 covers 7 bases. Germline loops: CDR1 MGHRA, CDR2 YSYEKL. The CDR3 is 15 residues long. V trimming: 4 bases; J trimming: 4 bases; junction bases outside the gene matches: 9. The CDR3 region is CASSPAGGTLYGYTF. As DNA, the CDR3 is TGCGCCAGCAGCCCAGCAGGGGGAACCCTCTATGGCTACACCTTC.

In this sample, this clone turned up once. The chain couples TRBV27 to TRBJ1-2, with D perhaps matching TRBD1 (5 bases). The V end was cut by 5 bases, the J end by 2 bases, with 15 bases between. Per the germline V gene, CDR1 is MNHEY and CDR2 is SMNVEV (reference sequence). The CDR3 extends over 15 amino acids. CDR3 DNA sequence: TGTGCCAGCAGTCCCATGACGGGGGGAAACTATGGCTACACCTTC. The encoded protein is CASSPMTGGNYGYTF.

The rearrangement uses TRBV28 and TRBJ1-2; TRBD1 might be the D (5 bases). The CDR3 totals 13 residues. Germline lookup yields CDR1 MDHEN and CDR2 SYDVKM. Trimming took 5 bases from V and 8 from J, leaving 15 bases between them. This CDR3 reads CASSPPGFYGYTF. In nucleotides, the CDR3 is TGTGCCAGCAGTCCTCCAGGGTTTTACGGCTACACCTTC.